Below are 9 T cell receptor beta chains sequenced from a single sample in a study of blood T cell repertoires in COVID-19. Sequencing used immunoSEQ multiplex PCR; TCRdb keeps in-frame clones, though not all of them. The table shows 200,000 or so clones, with approximately 80% occurring only once. The sequenced sample was peripheral blood. These receptors came from a woman aged 80 or older with COVID-19, enrolled during active disease.

This clone was observed a few times. The chain links TRBV4-3 to TRBJ1-2, with a weak D call TRBD1 (6 bases). This CDR3 comprises 15 residues. CDR1 LGHNA and CDR2 YSLEER come from the germline V gene. The V end lost 1 base, the J end lost 8 bases, and 17 bases lay between the germline ends. Here the CDR3 DNA reads TGCGCCAGCAGCCAAGTTGGGGCCAGGGGAAGAGGCTACACCTTC. This codes for CASSQVGARGRGYTF.

This chain joins TRBV5-1 and TRBJ1-2, with D perhaps TRBD1 (6 bases). The V gene's germline CDR1 is SGHRS and CDR2 YFSETQ. CDR3 length equals 20 residues. Trimming cost V 2 bases and J 4 bases, with 30 bases left between them. The CDR3 nucleotides read TGCGCCAGCAGCTTTCATGGGGGGGCAAGGGGCCCCTCGGTACCCTATGGCTACACCTTC. This codes for CASSFHGGARGPSVPYGYTF.

V is TRBV7-7 and J is TRBJ2-2; the match to TRBD1 covers 8 bases. J lost 7 bases, V lost 5 bases, and 12 bases had no gene match. This CDR3 spans 16 amino acids. Germline values: CDR1 SSHAT, CDR2 FNYEAQ (reference sequence). CDR3 coding DNA: TGTGCCAGCAGCCGTCAGGGGGCCCAAACGGGCGGGGAGCTGTTTTTT. Amino acid sequence: CASSRQGAQTGGELFF.

The V and J genes are TRBV4-2 and TRBJ1-4; 9 nucleotides align to TRBD1. CDR1 LGHNA and CDR2 YNFKEQ come from the germline V gene. This CDR3 has 17 amino acids. V lost 1 base, J lost 8 bases, and 11 bases stayed unmatched. The CDR3 here is CASSQAPSQGAAEKLFF. Written as DNA, the CDR3 is TGTGCCAGCAGCCAAGCCCCCTCACAGGGGGCAGCCGAAAAACTGTTTTTT.

This clone appeared a few times. The CDR3 sequence: CASSPRVGASTGELFF. The CDR3 region has the DNA TGTGCCAGCAGCCCCCGTGTGGGGGCGAGCACCGGGGAGCTGTTTTTT. This chain links TRBV11-3 with TRBJ2-2, with a tentative D call TRBD1 (6 bases). V gave up 5 bases and J gave up 4 bases, with 17 bases separating them. CDR1 SGHNT and CDR2 YENEEA come from the germline V gene. This CDR3 spans 16 amino acids. Looking up the rest from reference TRBV11-3 and TRBJ2-2 gives the full variable domain: EAGVVQSPRYKIIEKKQPVAFWCNPISGHNTLYWYLQNLGQGPELLIRYENEEAVDDSQLPKDRFSAERLKGVDSTLKIQPAELGDSAVYLCASSPRVGASTGELFFGEGSRLTVL.

The chain uses TRBV21-1 and TRBJ2-7; the D call of TRBD1 is as the table states it, not checked on the DNA. TRBV21-1 corresponds to a pseudogene. The CDR3 is 16 residues long. CDR3 DNA sequence: TGTGCCAGCAGCAGAGGACAGGGGAAGATCTCCTACGAGCAGTACTTC. Protein sequence: CASSRGQGKISYEQYF.

The chain has TRBV7-2 and TRBJ1-1; a weak D match, TRBD1 (5 bases). There are 15 residues in the CDR3. Trimming removed 3 bases at V and 1 base at J, with 12 bases between. CDR1 SGHTA and CDR2 FQGNSA come from the germline V gene. CDR3 nucleotide sequence: TGTGCCAGCAGCTTTTCCGGGGGTTCGAACACTGAAGCTTTCTTT. It codes for CASSFSGGSNTEAFF.

J is TRBJ1-2 and V is TRBV18; the match to TRBD1 covers 7 bases. Germline values: CDR1 KGHSH, CDR2 LQKENI. This CDR3 has 14 residues. V lost 3 bases to trimming and J lost 4 bases; unmatched junction nucleotides: 5. The DNA for the CDR3 is TGTGCCAGCTCACCGACAGGGTCTACCTATGGCTACACCTTC. It is translated as CASSPTGSTYGYTF.

Only a few counts were recorded for this clone. The same CDR3 arises from other DNA sequences in this sample as well. The chain couples TRBV10-3 to TRBJ2-1, with a weak D call TRBD2 (10 bases). V lost 10 bases, J lost 5 bases, and 30 bases lay in between. The CDR3 has 18 amino acids. Germline V gene data show CDR1 as ENHRY and CDR2 as SYGVKD. The CDR3 region has the DNA TGTGCCACGAACAGGGGGCTAAGGACTAGCGGACTCCACAATGAGCAGTTCTTC. It translates to CATNRGLRTSGLHNEQFF.